These 21 T cell receptor beta chains were all obtained from the same sample, sequenced in a study of cytomegalovirus exposure and HLA in healthy donors. The primer mix had 60 Vbeta and 13 Jbeta primers. Some clones are missing from TCRdb's copy, which holds only in-frame ones; the method was immunoSEQ multiplex PCR. The table shows about 160,000 clones, with roughly three quarters occurring only once. The sample comprised PBMCs. The origin of the receptors is a man aged 18 to 29 in good health and CMV-seropositive.

This chain joins TRBV5-1 and TRBJ2-3; 7 bases map to TRBD2. The junction had 8 bases not matched to a gene; V was cut back by 1 base and J by 3 bases. The CDR3 contains 16 residues. Germline CDR1 SGHRS, CDR2 YFSETQ. This CDR3 reads CASSLTSAQGTDTQYF. The CDR3 region has the DNA TGCGCCAGCAGCTTGACTAGCGCCCAGGGAACAGATACGCAGTATTTT.

This chain joins TRBV6-5 and TRBJ1-1; D is ambiguous. Germline CDR1 and CDR2: MNHEY and SVGAGI. The CDR3 totals 13 residues. V gave up 2 bases and J gave up 6 bases, with 10 bases separating them. The CDR3 is CASSYREPAEAFF. CDR3 in DNA: TGTGCCAGCAGTTACCGGGAGCCCGCTGAAGCTTTCTTT.

V is TRBV29-1 and J is TRBJ1-3; 8 bases match TRBD1. The trim removed 6 bases at V and 4 bases at J, leaving 8 bases unmatched. The CDR3 is 14 residues long. Germline lookup yields CDR1 SQVTM and CDR2 ANQGSEA. The CDR3 is CSVGQGLGGNTIYF. CDR3 bases: TGCAGCGTCGGACAGGGTTTGGGAGGAAACACCATATATTTT.

V is TRBV30 and J is TRBJ2-2; TRBD2 might be the D (7 bases). The CDR3 spans 14 residues. The V and J ends lost 4 bases and 6 bases respectively, with 15 bases between them. Germline assignment: CDR1 GTSNPN and CDR2 SVGIG (reference sequence). In nucleotides, the CDR3 is TGTGCCTGGACGCTGGGGGGGGCCCCCGGGGAGCTGTTTTTT. This encodes CAWTLGGAPGELFF.

This clone was counted only a few times. The J gene is TRBJ1-1, the V gene TRBV7-8; a weak D match, TRBD1 (6 bases). V lost 2 bases and J lost 6, with 19 bases in between. The CDR3 is 16 residues long. CDR1 is SGHVS, CDR2 FQNEAQ, per germline. CDR3: CASSLSGGGMRAEAFF. CDR3 bases: TGTGCCAGCAGCTTATCCGGGGGGGGCATGAGGGCTGAAGCTTTCTTT.

This sequence joins TRBV21-1 and TRBJ1-4; the table's D call of TRBD1 was not tested on the DNA. TRBV21-1 is a pseudogene segment. The CDR3 sequence is 17 residues long. The CDR3 DNA reads as TGTGCCAGCAGCCAAACGGTCAGGGGCGGAACTAATGAAAAACTGTTTTTT. Its translation is CASSQTVRGGTNEKLFF.

The CDR3 DNA is TGTGCCAGCAGCGTAGGTAGCGGGGGGACCGGGGAGCTGTTTTTT. This encodes CASSVGSGGTGELFF. The rearrangement uses TRBV9 and TRBJ2-2, with TRBD2 matching over 10 bases. The CDR3 covers 15 residues. Trimming cost V 0 bases and J 5 bases; bases outside gene matches: 1. CDR1 is SGDLS and CDR2 is YYNGEE in the germline V gene.

The chain is built from TRBV28 and TRBJ2-7, with 10 positions matching TRBD1. The CDR3 totals 16 residues. Germline CDR1 reads MDHEN; CDR2 reads SYDVKM. The trim removed 7 bases at V and 1 base at J, leaving 10 bases unmatched. The CDR3 nucleotides read TGTGCCAGCATAATAGGGGACAGGGGCCATTCCTACGAGCAGTACGTC. Amino acid sequence: CASIIGDRGHSYEQYV.

V and J are TRBV5-4 and TRBJ2-5; 7 nucleotides line up with TRBD1. Germline lookup yields CDR1 SGHNT and CDR2 YYREEE (reference sequence). V was clipped by 2 bases and J by 5 bases; unmatched bases: 6. The CDR3 is 14 residues long. The CDR3 DNA follows: TGTGCCAGCAGCTTAACAGGGGCTAGGGAGACCCAGTACTTC. This translates into CASSLTGARETQYF.

CDR3 nucleotide sequence: TGTGCCAGCAGACCCGGACAGGGCTCCTACAATGAGCAGTTCTTC. It is translated as CASRPGQGSYNEQFF. The J gene is TRBJ2-1, the V gene TRBV28, with 8 bases identical to TRBD1. V was pared by 6 bases and J by 0 bases, with 4 bases of the junction left unmatched. The CDR3 contains 15 residues. Germline assignment: CDR1 MDHEN and CDR2 SYDVKM.

The genes are TRBV6-1 and TRBJ2-2; the D gene is possibly TRBD2 (6 bases). The V gene's germline CDR1 is MNHNS and CDR2 SASEGT. V lost 7 bases and J lost 7, with 16 bases in between. This CDR3 is 14 amino acids long. The CDR3 coding sequence is TGTGCCAGCACCCCCGGTTGGGGAGGCGGGGAGCTGTTTTTT. It translates to CASTPGWGGGELFF.

The chain uses TRBV28 and TRBJ1-1, with a tentative D call TRBD1 (5 bases). V was trimmed by 5 bases and J by 8 bases, leaving 24 bases between them. The V gene's germline CDR1 is MDHEN and CDR2 SYDVKM. The CDR3 loop spans 16 amino acids. Written as DNA, the CDR3 is TGTGCCAGCAGTCCGTCGGGGCGCGGGATGAAGTCGGAAGCTTTCTTT. The encoded protein is CASSPSGRGMKSEAFF.

The chain uses TRBV15 and TRBJ2-4; D unresolved. Trimming shortened V by 8 bases and J by 2 bases, and 13 bases separated the two germline ends. The germline gives CDR1 LNHNV, CDR2 YYDKDF (reference sequence). The CDR3 contains 14 residues. CDR3: CATSPISSKNIQYF. As DNA, the CDR3 is TGTGCCACCTCCCCTATAAGTTCCAAAAACATTCAGTACTTC.

The chain is built from TRBV5-7 and TRBJ1-4, with TRBD1 identical over 8 bases. TRBV5-7 is annotated as an ORF whose role is uncertain. This CDR3 region has 17 residues. V was clipped by 4 bases and J by 0 bases; unmatched bases: 8. CDR3 protein: CASSPRQGIATNEKLFF. The CDR3 DNA is TGTGCCAGCAGCCCGCGACAGGGGATTGCAACTAATGAAAAACTGTTTTTT.

The J gene is TRBJ1-1, the V gene TRBV7-6, with unresolved D. Looked up from germline, CDR1 is SGHVS and CDR2 is FNYEAQ. This CDR3 spans 17 amino acids. V dropped 3 bases and J dropped 8 bases, with 25 bases sitting between them. In nucleotides, the CDR3 is TGTGCCAGCAGCTTGGCCCGGGGAAGGAATCGCCCGAGCGAAGCTTTCTTT. Translated, it gives CASSLARGRNRPSEAFF.

The chain links TRBV14 to TRBJ2-1; 7 positions match TRBD1. The CDR3 contains 14 residues. V was pared by 4 bases and J by 4 bases, with 4 bases of the junction left unmatched. The germline gives CDR1 SGHDN, CDR2 FVKESK. CDR3 coding DNA: TGTGCCAGCAGCCTCGGGACAGCGTACAATGAGCAGTTCTTC. Translation gives CASSLGTAYNEQFF.

The chain carries TRBV2 and TRBJ1-1; the D gene is possibly TRBD1 (5 bases). The V and J ends lost 3 bases and 5 bases respectively, with 7 bases between them. Germline lookup yields CDR1 SNHLY and CDR2 FYNNEI. This CDR3 contains 12 residues. The CDR3 DNA is TGTGCCAGCAGTGAGGGGGGTACTGAAGCTTTCTTT. Amino acid sequence: CASSEGGTEAFF. Variable domain in full (rest from reference TRBV2 and TRBJ1-1): EPEVTQTPSHQVTQMGQEVILRCVPISNHLYFYWYRQILGQKVEFLVSFYNNEISEKSEIFDDQFSVERPDGSNFTLKIRSTKLEDSAMYFCASSEGGTEAFFGQGTRLTVV.

The V and J genes are TRBV7-9 and TRBJ1-2, with 7 bases matching TRBD1. The V gene's germline CDR1 is SEHNR and CDR2 FQNEAQ (reference sequence). With V trimmed by 5 bases and J by 2 bases, 5 bases remained unmatched. The CDR3 is made up of 14 amino acids. The CDR3 coding sequence is TGTGCCAGCAGCGGGGACAGAAGAAACTATGGCTACACCTTC. It encodes CASSGDRRNYGYTF.

The V call is TRBV5-1, the J call TRBJ2-1; 8 bases are shared with TRBD1. Germline CDR1 and CDR2: SGHRS and YFSETQ. The junction had 11 bases not matched to a gene; V was cut back by 3 bases and J by 3 bases. The CDR3 length is 17 residues. CDR3 protein: CASSSAPDRDLYNEQFF. CDR3 in DNA: TGCGCCAGCAGCTCTGCACCGGACAGGGATCTCTACAATGAGCAGTTCTTC.

The J gene is TRBJ1-2, the V gene TRBV5-1, with 7 bases that match TRBD1. This CDR3 is 13 amino acids long. The J segment lost 7 bases and the V segment lost 0 bases, leaving 3 bases of the junction unmatched. CDR1 is SGHRS, CDR2 YFSETQ, per germline. The CDR3 DNA reads TGCGCCAGCAGCTTGGGACAGGGCGGTGGCTACACCTTC. Its protein is CASSLGQGGGYTF.

The rearrangement links TRBV10-2 to TRBJ2-2, with D possibly being TRBD2 (7 bases). The germline gives CDR1 WSHSY, CDR2 SAAADI. The V gene lost 7 bases and the J gene lost 4 bases, with 13 bases spanning the gap. CDR3 size: 14 residues. CDR3 nucleotide sequence: TGCGCCAGCACCGGGGGGCCGGTCACCGGGGAGCTGTTTTTT. Residues: CASTGGPVTGELFF.